Sequencing of this TCR beta chain was carried out in a study of metastatic and nonmetastatic thyroid tumors. Study summary: Where malignant and benign thyroid patients were concerned, repertoires were compared across blood and tumor or nodule tissue.

Turning to this clone: The target antigen is unknown.

Study outcomes and limitations: It was reportedly found that TCR beta diversity was significantly higher in malignant thyroid tumors than in benign nodules, a difference seen in both blood and tumor samples.

As originally analysed: A distant-metastasis classifier for papillary thyroid cancer was built using CDR3 differences across clinicopathological groups. TCRdb re-clonotyped the PCR reads through MiXCR. TCRdb's processing, not the authors' own work, is the source of the V and J calls. The data hold approximately 42,000 clones, with 20% to 25% observed a single time. Every patient was untreated before thyroid surgery. This receptor was obtained from a female donor with papillary thyroid cancer or a benign thyroid nodule (not recorded which). Some clones in this sample may be carry-over from other donors' samples. Input material: tumor tissue.

The CDR3 region has the DNA TGTGCCAGCAGCTTTATCGGGATAGGGTACGAGCAGTACTTC. This encodes CASSFIGIGYEQYF. The chain is built from TRBV11-2 and TRBJ2-7; the D gene is possibly TRBD2 (5 bases). Trimming cost V 3 bases and J 4 bases, with 13 bases left between them. Germline values: CDR1 SGHAT, CDR2 FQNNGV. This CDR3 has 14 amino acids.